The clone carrying this T cell receptor beta chain was counted a few times. Antigen specificity is unknown. The data belong to a study of T cell responses to AZD1222 COVID-19 vaccine. General study points: There were vaccine-associated CD4 TCRs across spike, dominant at 160-218 and 743-854.

Some clones are missing from TCRdb's copy, which holds only in-frame ones; the method was immunoSEQ multiplex PCR. The data hold tens of thousands of clones, with about 78% observed a single time. This TCR came from an adult who received the AZD1222 COVID-19 vaccine. The sequencing used peripheral blood, collected 28 days after the second AZD1222 dose.

The CDR3 bases are TGTGCCAGCAGCCGTGGGACTAGCGGTCCTTCGGCCCAGTACTTC. It yields the protein CASSRGTSGPSAQYF. The chain links TRBV28 to TRBJ2-5, with 11 bases aligning to TRBD2. In germline, CDR1 is MDHEN, CDR2 SYDVKM. Germline trimming cut 6 bases from V and 9 bases from J; bases unmatched to any gene: 12. The CDR3 is made up of 15 amino acids.